The present entry profiles one TCR beta chain with its context. This CDR3 comprises 15 residues. CDR1 is SGHVS and CDR2 is FQNEAQ in the germline V gene. Trimming took off 2 bases at V and 0 bases at J, with 8 bases between the two ends. With 60 Vbeta and 13 Jbeta primers, the PCR was carried out. Only in-frame clones appear in the TCRdb table, and some are missing; sequencing was by immunoSEQ multiplex PCR. The sample lists around 150,000 clones, roughly 78% seen once, with just under 6.5% in the top ten. These data belong to a study of cytomegalovirus exposure and HLA in healthy donors. V is TRBV7-8 and J is TRBJ2-1; D possibly corresponds to TRBD1 (6 bases). The TCR comes from a man aged 50 to 60 in good health and CMV-seropositive. Sequenced material: PBMCs. The CDR3: CASSLHRDSYNEQFF. The CDR3 coding sequence is TGTGCCAGCAGCTTACACAGGGACTCCTACAATGAGCAGTTCTTC.